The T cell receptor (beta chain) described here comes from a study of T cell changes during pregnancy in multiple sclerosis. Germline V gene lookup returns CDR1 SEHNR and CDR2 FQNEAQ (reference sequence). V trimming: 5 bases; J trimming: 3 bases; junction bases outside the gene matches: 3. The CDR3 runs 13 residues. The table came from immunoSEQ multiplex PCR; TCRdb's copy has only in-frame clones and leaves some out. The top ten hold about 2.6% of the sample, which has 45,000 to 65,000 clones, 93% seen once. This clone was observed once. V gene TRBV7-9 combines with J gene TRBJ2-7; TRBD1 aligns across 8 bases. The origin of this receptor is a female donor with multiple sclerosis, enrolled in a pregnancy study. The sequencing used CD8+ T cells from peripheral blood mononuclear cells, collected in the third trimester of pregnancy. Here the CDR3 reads CASSPTGGYEQYF. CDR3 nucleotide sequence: TGTGCCAGCAGCCCAACAGGGGGCTACGAGCAGTACTTC.